The 9 T cell receptor beta chains presented below share a single source sample, sequenced in a study of blood T cell repertoires in COVID-19 (dated by TCRdb to 2018 to 2021). The library was prepared using the immunoSEQ multiplex PCR assay. TCRdb took this table from immuneACCESS and kept in-frame rearrangements with V and J called. Such tables lack part of the clones; where checked against another copy, unresolved V genes explain under half of the gap, and the rest is unexplained. Here the sample has some 100,000 clones; roughly nine tenths occur a single time. The ten largest clonotypes hold roughly 0.99% of the sample. Material: peripheral blood. Receptors originate from a man aged 55 to 70 with acute or convalescent COVID-19.

V and J are TRBV10-2 and TRBJ2-1; TRBD2 might be the D (6 bases). The CDR3 loop spans 15 amino acids. CDR1 is WSHSY and CDR2 is SAAADI in the germline V gene. Trimming removed 6 bases from V and 0 bases from J, with 12 bases in between. The CDR3 sequence: CASRSGSFSYNEQFF. CDR3 DNA sequence: TGCGCCAGCAGAAGCGGGTCGTTCTCCTACAATGAGCAGTTCTTC.

The chain is built from TRBV20-1 and TRBJ2-2; TRBD2 matches 7 bases. Germline lookup yields CDR1 DFQATT and CDR2 SNEGSKA (reference sequence). The V segment lost 3 bases and the J segment 6 bases; nucleotides outside the gene matches: 4. This CDR3 is 13 amino acids long. CDR3 sequence (DNA): TGCAGTGCTAGTAGCGGGCTGGCCGGGGAGCTGTTTTTT. Protein sequence: CSASSGLAGELFF.

This chain links TRBV3-1 (or the pseudogene TRBV3-2) with TRBJ2-1, with TRBD2 matching over 7 bases. The CDR3 extends over 21 amino acids. Germline V gives CDR1 LGHDT, CDR2 YNNKEL (reference sequence). V shed 4 bases, J shed 2 bases, and the junction held 23 bases outside the gene matches. This chain's CDR3 is CASSPPQWSGEAGSPYNEQFF. In DNA, the CDR3 is TGTGCCAGCAGCCCCCCCCAATGGAGCGGCGAAGCGGGAAGCCCCTACAATGAGCAGTTCTTC.

This chain links TRBV9 with TRBJ2-3, with TRBD1 matching 7 bases. CDR1 and CDR2 from the germline V gene are SGDLS and YYNGEE. The CDR3 has 16 amino acids. V shed 0 bases, J shed 0 bases, and the junction held 4 bases outside the gene matches. The CDR3 spells CASSVGTGSSTDTQYF. As DNA, the CDR3 is TGTGCCAGCAGCGTAGGGACAGGCTCTAGCACAGATACGCAGTATTTT.

The chain combines TRBV7-3 with TRBJ2-2, with 10 bases identical to TRBD1. Germline CDR1 SGHTA, CDR2 FQGTGA. This CDR3 has 17 amino acids. The V segment lost 5 bases and the J segment 4 bases; nucleotides outside the gene matches: 10. CDR3 in DNA: TGTGCCAGCAGCCCCGAGGGACAGGGGAGGAGCACCGGGGAGCTGTTTTTT. Residues: CASSPEGQGRSTGELFF. The full variable domain, in which reference TRBV7-3 and TRBJ2-2 provide the parts outside the CDR3, is GAGVSQTPSNKVTEKGKYVELRCDPISGHTALYWYRQSLGQGPEFLIYFQGTGAADDSGLPNDRFFAVRPEGSVSTLKIQRTERGDSAVYLCASSPEGQGRSTGELFFGEGSRLTVL.

The gene calls are TRBV6-5 and TRBJ2-3; weak D call: TRBD2 (5 bases). With 7 bases removed from V and 9 bases from J, the gap between germline ends came to 11 bases. The germline V gene encodes CDR1 MNHEY and CDR2 SVGAGI. The CDR3 is 11 amino acids. The CDR3 loop reads CASTREGTQYF. The CDR3, as DNA: TGTGCCAGCACCCGGGAAGGCACGCAGTATTTT.

The J gene is TRBJ2-1, the V gene TRBV5-6; 7 bases are shared with TRBD1. V shed 5 bases, J shed 7 bases, and the junction held 6 bases outside the gene matches. CDR1 SGHDT and CDR2 YYEEEE come from the germline V gene. This CDR3 region has 13 residues. The CDR3 loop reads CASRQTGFNEQFF. The CDR3 DNA sequence: TGTGCCAGCAGGCAGACAGGGTTTAATGAGCAGTTCTTC.

The chain combines TRBV7-3 with TRBJ2-3; D call uncertain. Between the trimmed V and J ends, which lost 0 bases and 6 bases, there was a span of 7 bases. The germline V gene has CDR1 SGHTA and CDR2 FQGTGA. The CDR3 runs 13 residues. CDR3 amino acids: CASSLTIEDTQYF. The DNA of the CDR3 is TGTGCCAGCAGCTTAACAATAGAGGATACGCAGTATTTT. Full variable domain (outside the CDR3, taken from reference TRBV7-3 and TRBJ2-3): GAGVSQTPSNKVTEKGKYVELRCDPISGHTALYWYRQSLGQGPEFLIYFQGTGAADDSGLPNDRFFAVRPEGSVSTLKIQRTERGDSAVYLCASSLTIEDTQYFGPGTRLTVL.

The chain couples TRBV6-1 to TRBJ2-7; a possible D gene is TRBD1 (7 bases). V lost 1 base and J 3 bases, leaving 10 bases between the germline ends. The CDR3 covers 14 residues. In germline, CDR1 is MNHNS, CDR2 SASEGT. CDR3 sequence (DNA): TGTGCCAGCAGTGAAGACAGGGGAGGCTACGAGCAGTACTTC. This sequence encodes CASSEDRGGYEQYF.